A selection of T cell receptor beta chains follows, all from one sample in a study of T cells expressing NK-cell markers. TCRdb reworked the 5' RACE reads into one entry per CDR3 protein, no DNA. The sample features some 600,000 distinct CDR3 sequences, with 3.5% to 4.5% in its top ten. Sequenced input: blood T cells: a sorted CD56 or NKG2C T cell subset, CD4+ or CD8+ T cells, or bulk PBMC T cells (not recorded which). These receptors were obtained from a young man in good health. Both conserved end residues are part of each CDR3.

J | V | CDR3
TRBJ2-1 | TRBV25-1 | CASSADLSSYNEQFF
TRBJ2-3 | TRBV12-3/TRBV12-4 | CASSLTGLAPGDTQYF
TRBJ2-1 | TRBV12-3/TRBV12-4 | CASSGVRSGRNEQFF
TRBJ2-1 | TRBV3-1 | CASSQEGGARYNEQFF
TRBJ2-7 | TRBV7-2 | CASSPSASLGYEQYF
TRBJ2-5 | TRBV5-1 | CASSAVIQVKETQYF
TRBJ2-7 | TRBV20-1 | CSARDRPHYEQYF
TRBJ1-2 | TRBV14 | CASSQVQASGYTF
TRBJ1-6 | TRBV27 | CASSLWGQGGSPLHF
TRBJ1-3 | TRBV7-2 | CASSLARGGSTGNTIYF
TRBJ2-5 | TRBV25-1 | CASSESGSGRGNLETQYF
TRBJ1-5 | TRBV12-3/TRBV12-4 | CASSPLGQNQPQHF
TRBJ1-6 | TRBV27 | CASSSIGQGYNSPLHF
TRBJ2-2 | TRBV29-1 | CSVELLRKTGELFF
TRBJ2-4 | TRBV12-3/TRBV12-4 | CASSLRGIENIQYF
TRBJ2-3 | TRBV12-3/TRBV12-4 | CASRLVWTDTQYF
TRBJ2-1 | TRBV23-1 | CASAESIMQVSYNEQFF
TRBJ1-4 | TRBV7-9 | CASSGRTRENEKLFF
TRBJ2-2 | TRBV20-1 | CSAFSGGGTGELFF
TRBJ1-1 | TRBV5-1 | CASSLGSGYTEAFF
TRBJ2-2 | TRBV20-1 | CSARGGASRYTGELFF
TRBJ2-1 | TRBV20-1 | CSAESGFYNEQFF
TRBJ1-1 | TRBV7-9 | CASSPTEENTEAFF
TRBJ2-5 | TRBV29-1 | CSVALWDRPQETQYF
TRBJ2-5 | TRBV20-1 | CSAPGGSGWSQTQYF
TRBJ2-1 | TRBV29-1 | CSAAGQGDGRGSYNEQFF
TRBJ2-7 | TRBV5-1 | CASSLAPPDFYSYEQYF
TRBJ2-4 | TRBV5-1 | CASSLDSFSKNIQYF
TRBJ2-1 | TRBV29-1 | CSVVGGGRKFF